These 31 T cell receptor beta chains were sequenced from one sample in a study of response to subunit inactivated influenza vaccine (dated by TCRdb to between 2017 and 2018). The library was built by means of RT-PCR. Reads for this sample came from an Illumina HiSeq 2500. The public sequencing data were trimmed at Q25 with fastp and processed into clonotypes with MiXCR by TCRdb, which kept only in-frame beta chains. Rows with a matching CDR3 protein are joined into one entry that keeps the most common DNA and genes. A total of a few hundred thousand distinct CDR3 sequences appear in this sample, about 20% of them only once. The ten largest clones represent 9% to 12% of the sample. Sequenced material: PBMCs from blood, taken less than 22 months after vaccination. These receptor sequences come from a man aged 50-75 years who received an inactivated influenza vaccine. Donor details come from another sample of the same person, matched by shared clones.

V and J are TRBV19 and TRBJ2-2; tentative D call: TRBD2 (6 bases). From germline, CDR1 is LNHDA and CDR2 SQIVND (reference sequence). Trimming removed 3 bases from V and 1 base from J, with 6 bases in between. CDR3 length: 14 residues. CDR3 DNA sequence: TGTGCCAGTAGTATGGGGGGGAACACCGGGGAGCTGTTTTTT. Its protein is CASSMGGNTGELFF.

This clonotype was found many times. This chain joins TRBV6-1 and TRBJ1-3, with D maybe TRBD1 (5 bases). The V end lost 6 bases, the J end lost 0 bases, and 12 bases lay between the germline ends. This CDR3 is built from 15 residues. Germline V lookup: CDR1 MNHNS, CDR2 SASEGT. CDR3 sequence (DNA): TGTGCCAGCAGCCCCGGACATTCCTCTGGAAACACCATATATTTT. Translating gives CASSPGHSSGNTIYF.

On this clonotype: Because it lacks the conserved phenylalanine or tryptophan at the end, this CDR3 is likely a read error. The rearrangement uses TRBV7-8 and TRBJ1-5; a weak D match, TRBD1 (6 bases). V gave up 1 base and J gave up 0 bases, with 13 bases separating them. Germline CDR1 is SGHVS and CDR2 is FQNEAQ. The CDR3 totals 17 residues. The CDR3 loop is CASSLGQAAYSNQPQHV. CDR3 DNA: TGTGCCAGCAGCTTAGGACAGGCAGCATATAGCAATCAGCCCCAGCATGTT.

The chain employs TRBV4-3 and TRBJ2-7; 7 bases are shared with TRBD1. The V gene end was trimmed by 5 bases and the J gene end by 1 base; junction bases not matched to a gene: 5. Germline lookup yields CDR1 LGHNA and CDR2 YSLEER. The CDR3 is 14 residues long. The CDR3: CASSKDRLSYEQYF. The DNA for the CDR3 is TGCGCCAGCAGCAAGGACAGGCTGTCCTACGAGCAGTACTTC.

This clonotype was detected only a few times. The V gene is TRBV6-5, the J gene TRBJ2-5; TRBD2 aligns across 7 bases. The CDR3 is 15 residues long. The trim removed 2 bases at V and 4 bases at J, leaving 7 bases unmatched. Germline-derived CDR1 and CDR2 are MNHEY and SVGAGI. The CDR3 loop reads CASSYVGGSGETQYF. The CDR3 nucleotides read TGTGCCAGCAGTTACGTGGGGGGGTCGGGAGAGACCCAGTACTTC.

Only a few counts were recorded for this clonotype. This chain's CDR3 is CASSPRPGARSGNTIYF. The CDR3 DNA reads as TGCGCCAGCAGCCCGCGGCCGGGGGCTCGCTCTGGAAACACCATATATTTT. This chain links TRBV5-1 with TRBJ1-3, with a tentative D call TRBD1 (6 bases). V was pared by 4 bases and J by 0 bases, with 17 bases between. In germline, CDR1 is SGHRS, CDR2 YFSETQ. This CDR3 region has 17 residues. Combining the CDR3 with reference TRBV5-1 and TRBJ1-3 gives the whole variable domain KAGVTQTPRYLIKTRGQQVTLSCSPISGHRSVSWYQQTPGQGLQFLFEYFSETQRNKGNFPGRFSGRQFSNSRSEMNVSTLELGDSALYLCASSPRPGARSGNTIYFGEGSWLTVV.

This sequence joins TRBV7-8 and TRBJ1-4; TRBD1 is a possible D gene (5 bases). V was trimmed by 2 bases and J by 0 bases, leaving 10 bases between them. This CDR3 is 16 amino acids long. Germline values: CDR1 SGHVS, CDR2 FQNEAQ. CDR3 sequence reads: CASSLFRDATNEKLFF. CDR3 nucleotides: TGTGCCAGCAGCTTATTCAGGGATGCAACTAATGAAAAACTGTTTTTT.

This clonotype was seen only a few times. This rearrangement joins TRBV12-3 or TRBV12-4 to TRBJ1-1, with D perhaps TRBD1 (5 bases). V lost 3 bases to trimming and J lost 4 bases, with 12 bases between them. There are 14 residues in the CDR3. CDR3 region: CASSFLQGGTEAFF. CDR3 sequence (DNA): TGTGCCAGCAGTTTCTTGCAGGGCGGCACTGAAGCTTTCTTT.

CDR3 DNA sequence: TGTGCCAGCAGCGCCCGGGGGCGAACCTATGGCTACACCTTC. The encoded protein is CASSARGRTYGYTF. V gene TRBV12-3 or TRBV12-4 combines with J gene TRBJ1-2; D might be TRBD1 (6 bases). This CDR3 region has 14 residues. V was pared by 6 bases and J by 4 bases, with 15 bases between.

This clonotype appeared a few times. The chain uses TRBV20-1 and TRBJ1-1; D not certain. This CDR3 is built from 13 residues. Germline CDR1 DFQATT, CDR2 SNEGSKA (reference sequence). Trimming cost V 6 bases and J 0 bases, with 11 bases left between them. The CDR3: CSALDIMNTEAFF. For the CDR3, the DNA is TGCAGTGCCCTGGATATAATGAACACTGAAGCTTTCTTT.

The J gene is TRBJ1-5, the V gene TRBV7-2, with D unresolved. CDR3 length equals 13 residues. V was trimmed by 0 bases and J by 7 bases, leaving 7 bases between them. Germline CDR1 reads SGHTA; CDR2 reads FQGNSA. The CDR3 bases are TGTGCCAGCAGCTTAGCGACGCGGCAGCCCCAGCATTTT. This codes for CASSLATRQPQHF.

V and J are TRBV29-1 and TRBJ1-2; D ambiguous. The CDR3 covers 14 residues. Germline V lookup: CDR1 SQVTM, CDR2 ANQGSEA. V was shortened by 7 bases and J by 5 bases, with 20 bases between the two germline ends. CDR3 nucleotides: TGCAGCGCTAACCGCAAGGATCGAGGTTATGGCTACACCTTC. This codes for CSANRKDRGYGYTF.

This clonotype was picked up a small number of times. The chain links TRBV6-1 to TRBJ1-6, with D tentatively TRBD1 (5 bases). Germline V gene data show CDR1 as MNHNS and CDR2 as SASEGT. V dropped 4 bases and J dropped 7 bases, with 14 bases sitting between them. The length of the CDR3 is 15 residues. DNA for the CDR3: TGTGCCAGCAGTGCCTATGGACAAGGGAATTCACCCCTCCACTTT. Translation gives CASSAYGQGNSPLHF.

The rearrangement uses TRBV4-1 and TRBJ1-2; the match to TRBD1 covers 8 bases. V dropped 4 bases and J dropped 2; count of bases not matched to a gene: 6. CDR1 and CDR2 (germline): MGHRA, YSYEKL. The CDR3 runs 15 residues. This CDR3 is CASSPRTGQNYGYTF. DNA for the CDR3: TGCGCCAGCAGCCCCCGGACAGGGCAAAACTATGGCTACACCTTC.

This clonotype has a handful of counts. This rearrangement joins TRBV12-3 or TRBV12-4 to TRBJ1-5, with D possibly TRBD1 on 5 matching bases. The CDR3 sequence is 13 residues long. Trimming took off 5 bases at V and 6 bases at J, with 11 bases between the two ends. The CDR3 DNA reads as TGTGCCAGCAGTACAGGTAGGGGTCAGCCCCAGCATTTT. Translation gives CASSTGRGQPQHF.

The chain carries TRBV6-1 and TRBJ1-3; 9 positions match TRBD1. Germline V lookup: CDR1 MNHNS, CDR2 SASEGT. The CDR3 spans 15 residues. Losses at the gene ends were 5 bases for V and 4 bases for J; bases not matched to a gene: 6. In DNA, the CDR3 is TGTGCCAGCAGTACCACAGGGGGCCACGGAAACACCATATATTTT. It specifies CASSTTGGHGNTIYF.

The chain links TRBV10-3 to TRBJ1-1; D remains unclear. The V end was cut by 0 bases, the J end by 1 base, with 12 bases between. From germline, CDR1 is ENHRY and CDR2 SYGVKD. The CDR3 totals 16 residues. The CDR3 DNA follows: TGTGCCATCAGTGAGTCGATTTTTCGGGGGAACACTGAAGCTTTCTTT. Encoded protein: CAISESIFRGNTEAFF.

This chain joins TRBV6-2 or TRBV6-3 and TRBJ2-1; 14 nucleotides match TRBD2. Trimming cost V 5 bases and J 8 bases; bases outside gene matches: 5. Germline V CDR1 and CDR2: MNHEY, SVGEGT. The CDR3 runs to 15 residues. In nucleotides, the CDR3 is TGTGCCAGCAGTGAGCCGGGACTAGCGGGAGATGAGCAGTTCTTC. The encoded protein is CASSEPGLAGDEQFF.

This clonotype was detected once. With a much larger clone just one base away, this may be a read error. The conserved phenylalanine or tryptophan normally closing the CDR3 is absent here, so this likely arose from a read error. The chain links TRBV20-1 to TRBJ1-2; a weak D match, TRBD1 (5 bases). Per germline, CDR1 DFQATT and CDR2 SNEGSKA (reference sequence). CDR3 length: 11 amino acids. Trimming took 5 bases from V and 5 from J, leaving 9 bases between them. CDR3 sequence reads: CSASEGYGYTC. The DNA of the CDR3 is TGCAGTGCTTCCGAGGGGTATGGCTACACCTGC.

This rearrangement joins TRBV5-1 to TRBJ1-3; 7 bases align to TRBD1. The trim removed 4 bases at V and 2 bases at J, leaving 3 bases unmatched. Germline lookup yields CDR1 SGHRS and CDR2 YFSETQ. The CDR3 contains 14 residues. CDR3 amino acids: CASSATGTGNTIYF. In nucleotides, the CDR3 is TGCGCCAGCAGCGCGACAGGGACTGGAAACACCATATATTTT.

V and J are TRBV5-1 and TRBJ1-6; D remains ambiguous. The CDR3 sequence is 12 residues long. The ends were cut back, 3 bases at V and 5 bases at J, with 3 bases in the middle. The germline gives CDR1 SGHRS, CDR2 YFSETQ. Here the CDR3 reads CASSSNNSPLHF. Written as DNA, the CDR3 is TGCGCCAGCAGCTCAAATAATTCACCCCTCCACTTT.

V and J are TRBV6-2 or TRBV6-3 and TRBJ2-1; 11 positions agree with TRBD2. The J segment lost 8 bases and the V segment lost 0 bases, leaving 6 bases of the junction unmatched. Per germline, CDR1 MNHEY and CDR2 SVGEGT. The CDR3 contains 16 residues. CDR3 sequence reads: CASSYSTSGSSDEQFF. The CDR3 DNA reads as TGTGCCAGCAGTTACTCAACTAGCGGGAGCTCCGATGAGCAGTTCTTC.

This clonotype has just one count. The genes are TRBV10-3 and TRBJ2-3; D is unresolved. This CDR3 contains 14 residues. The germline V and J ends were trimmed by 4 bases and 2 bases, with 10 bases remaining between them. Germline values: CDR1 ENHRY, CDR2 SYGVKD. The DNA of the CDR3 is TGTGCCATCAGTGGGACGGAAATCACAGATACGCAGTATTTT. Translation: CAISGTEITDTQYF.

This clonotype was seen once. CDR3 nucleotide sequence: TGTGCCAGCAGCTTAAGGGGGTTAATGGAGGAGCAGTACTTC. Encoded protein: CASSLRGLMEEQYF. The J gene is TRBJ2-7, the V gene TRBV5-6; weak D call: TRBD1 (6 bases). Germline loops: CDR1 SGHDT, CDR2 YYEEEE. This CDR3 is built from 14 residues. V gave up 2 bases and J gave up 7 bases, with 16 bases separating them.

This clonotype was detected a few times. The chain couples TRBV7-2 to TRBJ1-5; no definite D call. Germline CDR1 reads SGHTA; CDR2 reads FQGNSA. The CDR3 covers 13 residues. V dropped 4 bases and J dropped 0 bases, with 4 bases sitting between them. The CDR3 coding sequence is TGTGCCAGCAGCTCGTTTAGCAATCAGCCCCAGCATTTT. This encodes CASSSFSNQPQHF.

The chain recombines TRBV20-1 with TRBJ2-3; the match to TRBD1 covers 12 bases. V was clipped by 3 bases and J by 4 bases; unmatched bases: 2. The CDR3 extends over 14 amino acids. Germline V gene sequence: CDR1 DFQATT, CDR2 SNEGSKA (reference sequence). The DNA of the CDR3 is TGCAGTGCTAGCAGGGACAGGGGGCCAGATACGCAGTATTTT. This sequence encodes CSASRDRGPDTQYF.

The gene calls are TRBV10-3 and TRBJ2-1; D is unclear. Germline CDR1 ENHRY, CDR2 SYGVKD. The V end was cut by 6 bases, the J end by 1 base, with 10 bases between. CDR3 length: 14 residues. The CDR3 sequence is CAIRPGLSYNEQFF. CDR3 nucleotides: TGTGCCATCAGACCGGGCCTTTCCTACAATGAGCAGTTCTTC.

This clonotype was observed a few times. The V and J genes are TRBV28 and TRBJ1-2; 8 nucleotides agree with TRBD1. The CDR3 is 17 amino acids. With 7 bases clipped from V and 1 base from J, the junction kept 14 bases outside the gene matches. Germline V gene data show CDR1 as MDHEN and CDR2 as SYDVKM. The CDR3 loop is CASNIKTGAPLNYGYTF. The CDR3, as DNA: TGTGCCAGCAACATAAAGACAGGGGCCCCACTTAACTATGGCTACACCTTC.

This chain connects TRBV11-2 to TRBJ2-3; 8 bases are shared with TRBD2. This CDR3 is 16 amino acids long. V lost 5 bases, J lost 1 base, and 8 bases stayed unmatched. Germline CDR1 and CDR2: SGHAT and FQNNGV. CDR3 DNA sequence: TGTGCCAGCAGCCGGACTAGCTTCACGGGCACAGATACGCAGTATTTT. Encoded protein: CASSRTSFTGTDTQYF.

This clonotype was recorded a few times. J is TRBJ2-3 and V is TRBV27; tentatively, D is TRBD1 (6 bases). The CDR3 has 13 amino acids. V lost 4 bases and J 2 bases, leaving 7 bases between the germline ends. Germline V gene data show CDR1 as MNHEY and CDR2 as SMNVEV (reference sequence). CDR3 sequence: CASSYRVTDTQYF. The DNA for the CDR3 is TGTGCCAGCAGTTACAGGGTCACAGATACGCAGTATTTT.

This chain uses TRBV5-1 with TRBJ1-5; 8 bases align to TRBD1. This CDR3 spans 15 amino acids. J lost 0 bases, V lost 4 bases, and 3 bases had no gene match. Germline V gene lookup returns CDR1 SGHRS and CDR2 YFSETQ. This chain's CDR3 is CASSGTGYSNQPQHF. CDR3 nucleotide sequence: TGCGCCAGCAGCGGGACAGGATATAGCAATCAGCCCCAGCATTTT.